This T cell receptor beta chain was sequenced during a study of response to subunit inactivated influenza vaccine. TCRdb redid the calling of the RT-PCR reads with MiXCR, one entry per CDR3 protein. The data hold about 540,000 distinct CDR3 sequences, with less than 15% observed a single time. Germline V lookup: CDR1 SGDLS, CDR2 YYNGEE. The V and J ends lost 6 bases and 7 bases respectively, with 20 bases between them. This CDR3 has 15 amino acids. The chain links TRBV9 to TRBJ2-1; perhaps TRBD2 as D (6 bases). The sample consisted of PBMCs from blood, taken 11 to 12 days after vaccination. The TCR comes from a man aged 45-65 years who received an inactivated influenza vaccine. Here the CDR3 reads CASNGIGWAGNEQFF. In nucleotides, the CDR3 is TGTGCCAGCAACGGTATAGGTTGGGCGGGGAATGAGCAGTTCTTC.